A single T cell receptor (beta chain) is shown here with its context. Per the study methods: Quantification of nucleated cells was approximated via reference gene primer amplification. Assay: immunoSEQ multiplex PCR; the TCRdb copy retains only in-frame clones and omits some. V, J and clone size are taken as reported in that table, and D and trimming were inferred from the DNA itself. The table includes 290,000 or so clones, about 89% detected once. Residents of approximately 25 US areas, aged roughly 18 to 89 years, made up the participants. Which cohort a participant joined came from the clinical history participants gave. Recovered status applied to Cohort 3 donors who had two consecutive negative PCRs. It also applied to those with clearance or with symptom resolution. These data originate in a study of blood T cell repertoires in COVID-19. In germline, CDR1 is SEHNR, CDR2 FQNEAQ (reference sequence). CDR3 length: 14 residues. Trimming shortened V by 3 bases and J by 2 bases, and 7 bases separated the two germline ends.

The TCR comes from a woman younger than 30 who had recovered from COVID-19. The chain links TRBV7-9 to TRBJ1-4; no clear D. Sequencing used PBMCs or T cells enriched from blood (not recorded which). CDR3 coding DNA: TGTGCCAGCAGCTTTCATAGCACTAATGAAAAACTGTTTTTT. This translates into CASSFHSTNEKLFF.